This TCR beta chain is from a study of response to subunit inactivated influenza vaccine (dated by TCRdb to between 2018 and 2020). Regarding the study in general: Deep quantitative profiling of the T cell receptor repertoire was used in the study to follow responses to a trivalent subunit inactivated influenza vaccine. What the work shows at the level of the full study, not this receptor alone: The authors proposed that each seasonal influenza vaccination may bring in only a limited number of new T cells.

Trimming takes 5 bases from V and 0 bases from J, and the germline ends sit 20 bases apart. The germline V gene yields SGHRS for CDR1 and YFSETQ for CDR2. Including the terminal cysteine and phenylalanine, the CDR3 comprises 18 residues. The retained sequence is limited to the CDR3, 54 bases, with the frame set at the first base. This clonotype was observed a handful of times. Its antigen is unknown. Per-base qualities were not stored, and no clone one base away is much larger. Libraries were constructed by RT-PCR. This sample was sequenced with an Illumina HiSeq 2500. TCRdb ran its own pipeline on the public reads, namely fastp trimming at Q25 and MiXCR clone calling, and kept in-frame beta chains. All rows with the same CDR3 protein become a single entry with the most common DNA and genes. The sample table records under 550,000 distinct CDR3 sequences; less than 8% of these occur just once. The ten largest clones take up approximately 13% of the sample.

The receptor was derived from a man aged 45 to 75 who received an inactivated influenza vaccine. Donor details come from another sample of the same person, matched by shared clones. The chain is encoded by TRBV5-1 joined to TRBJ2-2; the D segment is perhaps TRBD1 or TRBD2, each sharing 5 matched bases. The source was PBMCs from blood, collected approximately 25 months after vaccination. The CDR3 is CASSRLARDGSNTGELFF. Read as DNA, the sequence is TGCGCCAGCAGTCGCCTTGCCCGGGACGGTTCGAACACCGGGGAGCTGTTTTTT.